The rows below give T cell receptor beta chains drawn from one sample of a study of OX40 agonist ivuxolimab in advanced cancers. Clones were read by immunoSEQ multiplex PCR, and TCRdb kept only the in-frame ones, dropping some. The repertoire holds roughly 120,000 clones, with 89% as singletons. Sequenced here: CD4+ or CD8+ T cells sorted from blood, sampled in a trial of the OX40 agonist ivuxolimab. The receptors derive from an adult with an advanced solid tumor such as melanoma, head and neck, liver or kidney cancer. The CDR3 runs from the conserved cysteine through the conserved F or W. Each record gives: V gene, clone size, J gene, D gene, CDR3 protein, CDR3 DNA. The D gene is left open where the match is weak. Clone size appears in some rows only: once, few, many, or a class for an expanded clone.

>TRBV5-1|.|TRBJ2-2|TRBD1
CASSIDRGANTGELFF
TGCGCCAGCAGCATTGACAGGGGGGCAAACACCGGGGAGCTGTTTTTT
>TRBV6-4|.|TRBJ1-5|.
CASIGHPSNQPQHF
TGTGCCAGCATTGGACACCCTAGCAATCAGCCCCAGCATTTT
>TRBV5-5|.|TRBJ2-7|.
CASSWGTGSYEQYF
TGTGCCAGCAGCTGGGGCACAGGGTCCTACGAGCAGTACTTC
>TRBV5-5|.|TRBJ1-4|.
CASSVRATNEKLFF
TGTGCCAGCAGCGTCAGAGCAACTAATGAAAAACTGTTTTTT
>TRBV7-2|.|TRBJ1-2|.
CASSLGPNYGYTF
TGTGCCAGCAGCTTAGGGCCAAACTATGGCTACACCTTC
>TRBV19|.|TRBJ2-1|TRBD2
CASEVAGASYNEQFF
TGTGCCAGTGAAGTAGCGGGAGCGAGCTACAATGAGCAGTTCTTC
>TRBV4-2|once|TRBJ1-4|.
CASSKSTATNEKLFF
TGTGCCAGCAGCAAGTCGACAGCAACTAATGAAAAACTGTTTTTT
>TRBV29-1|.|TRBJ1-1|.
CSGRMRGVGTEAFF
TGCAGCGGTCGCATGCGGGGTGTGGGCACTGAAGCTTTCTTT
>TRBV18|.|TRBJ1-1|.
CASSPPGKYTEAFF
TGTGCCAGCTCACCTCCGGGAAAATACACTGAAGCTTTCTTT
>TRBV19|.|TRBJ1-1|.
CASKTALDTNTEAFF
TGTGCCAGTAAGACTGCGTTAGACACGAACACTGAAGCTTTCTTT
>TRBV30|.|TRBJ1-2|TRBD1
CAWTKQGSERGYTF
TGTGCCTGGACTAAACAGGGGAGTGAGCGAGGCTACACCTTC
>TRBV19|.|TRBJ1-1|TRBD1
CASSLGTEGTEAFF
TGTGCCAGCAGCCTCGGGACAGAAGGGACTGAAGCTTTCTTT
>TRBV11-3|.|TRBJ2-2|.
CASSPGGRETGELFF
TGTGCCAGCAGCCCCGGGGGGCGGGAAACCGGGGAGCTGTTTTTT
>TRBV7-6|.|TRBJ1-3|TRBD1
CASSEDREAPGNTIYF
TGTGCCAGCAGCGAGGACAGGGAAGCCCCTGGAAACACCATATATTTT
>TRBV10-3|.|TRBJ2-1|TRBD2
CAISSGRADEQFF
TGTGCCATTTCTAGCGGGAGGGCGGATGAGCAGTTCTTC
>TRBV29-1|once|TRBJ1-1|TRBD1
CSVGFRGPGTEAFF
TGCAGCGTTGGATTCAGGGGGCCGGGGACTGAAGCTTTCTTT
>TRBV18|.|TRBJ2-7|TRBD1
CASSQTGEGYEQYF
TGTGCCAGCTCACAGACAGGGGAAGGTTACGAGCAGTACTTC
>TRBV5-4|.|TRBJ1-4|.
CASSLEASNEKLFF
TGTGCCAGCAGCTTGGAGGCAAGTAATGAAAAACTGTTTTTT
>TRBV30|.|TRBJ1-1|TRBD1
CAWSVRDRNTEAFF
TGTGCCTGGAGTGTGAGGGACAGGAACACTGAAGCTTTCTTT
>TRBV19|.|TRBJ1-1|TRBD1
CASSLTGTANTEAFF
TGTGCCAGTAGTCTAACCGGGACAGCCAACACTGAAGCTTTCTTT
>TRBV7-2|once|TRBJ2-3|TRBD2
CASSSGLLLTDTQYF
TGTGCCAGCAGCTCGGGACTACTACTCACAGATACGCAGTATTTT
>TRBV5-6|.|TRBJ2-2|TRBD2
CASSLGRGDTGELFF
TGTGCCAGCAGCTTGGGTCGGGGGGACACCGGGGAGCTGTTTTTT
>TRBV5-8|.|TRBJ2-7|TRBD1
CASSWGDRANYEQYF
TGTGCCAGCAGCTGGGGGGACAGGGCAAACTACGAGCAGTACTTC
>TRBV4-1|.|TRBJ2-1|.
CASSQDGKGNNEQFF
TGCGCCAGCAGCCAAGATGGGAAGGGGAACAATGAGCAGTTCTTC
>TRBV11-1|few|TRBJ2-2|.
CASSPVRDGELFF
TGTGCCAGCAGCCCGGTGCGAGACGGGGAGCTGTTTTTT
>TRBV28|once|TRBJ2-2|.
CASSGPGGTGELFF
TGTGCCAGCAGTGGGCCCGGAGGGACCGGGGAGCTGTTTTTT
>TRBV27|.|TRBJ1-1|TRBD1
CASNRQGPNTEAFF
TGTGCCAGCAACCGACAGGGCCCGAACACTGAAGCTTTCTTT
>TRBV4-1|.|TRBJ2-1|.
CASSQDGGARPRTKFF
TGCGCCAGCAGCCAAGATGGGGGGGCGCGCCCCCGGACGAAGTTCTTC
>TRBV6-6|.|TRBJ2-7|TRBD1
CASSDGDRLYEQYF
TGTGCCAGCAGTGACGGGGACAGACTGTACGAGCAGTACTTC
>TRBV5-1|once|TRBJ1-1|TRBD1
CASSQPGQGNTEAFF
TGCGCCAGCAGCCAGCCGGGACAGGGGAACACTGAAGCTTTCTTT
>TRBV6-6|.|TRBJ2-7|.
CASSPIQGSHEQYF
TGTGCCAGCAGCCCGATACAGGGTAGCCACGAGCAGTACTTC
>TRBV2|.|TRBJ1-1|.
CASSVTLNTEAFF
TGTGCCAGCAGTGTCACGTTGAACACTGAAGCTTTCTTT
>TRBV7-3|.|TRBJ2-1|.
CASSQDPNNEQFF
TGTGCCAGCAGCCAAGACCCTAACAATGAGCAGTTCTTC
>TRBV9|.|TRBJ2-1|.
CASSGLTGDNEQFF
TGTGCCAGCAGTGGACTTACAGGAGACAATGAGCAGTTCTTC
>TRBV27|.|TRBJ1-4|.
CASSSLGAVSEKLFF
TGTGCCAGCAGTTCTTTAGGGGCTGTAAGTGAAAAACTGTTTTTT
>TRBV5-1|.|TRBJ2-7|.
CASSLDGGTYEQYF
TGCGCCAGCAGCTTGGACGGGGGTACCTACGAGCAGTACTTC
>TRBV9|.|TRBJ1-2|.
CASSPNPGAAGGYTF
TGTGCCAGCAGCCCGAACCCCGGGGCCGCGGGTGGCTACACCTTC
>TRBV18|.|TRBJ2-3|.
CASSPVTRTDTQYF
TGTGCCAGCTCACCAGTGACACGCACAGATACGCAGTATTTT
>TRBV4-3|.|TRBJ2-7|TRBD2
CASSPSIAGGLYEQYF
TGCGCCAGCAGCCCCTCCATAGCGGGAGGGCTCTACGAGCAGTACTTC
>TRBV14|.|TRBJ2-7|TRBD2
CASSQGPGGKQYF
TGTGCCAGCAGCCAAGGGCCGGGAGGGAAGCAGTACTTC
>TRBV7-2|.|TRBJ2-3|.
CASSLWNTDTQYF
TGTGCCAGCAGCTTATGGAACACAGATACGCAGTATTTT
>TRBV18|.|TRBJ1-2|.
CASSLTPKIDYGYTF
TGTGCCAGCTCACTGACACCGAAGATCGACTATGGCTACACCTTC
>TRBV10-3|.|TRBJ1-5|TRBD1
CAISGTDHDQPQHF
TGTGCCATCAGCGGGACAGATCATGATCAGCCCCAGCATTTT
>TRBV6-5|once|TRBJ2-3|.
CASSYFTRTDTQYF
TGTGCCAGCAGTTACTTCACTCGCACAGATACGCAGTATTTT
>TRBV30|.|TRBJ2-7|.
CAWSYSGTRSYEQYF
TGTGCCTGGAGTTATTCCGGGACCCGCTCCTACGAGCAGTACTTC
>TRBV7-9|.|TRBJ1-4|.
CASSFFPQPREKLFF
TGTGCCAGCAGCTTTTTCCCCCAACCAAGGGAAAAACTGTTTTTT
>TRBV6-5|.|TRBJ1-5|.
CASSYSYRVHQPQHF
TGTGCCAGCAGTTACTCATACAGGGTGCATCAGCCCCAGCATTTT
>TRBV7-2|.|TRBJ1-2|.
CASSLDNYGYTF
TGTGCCAGCAGCCTCGATAACTATGGCTACACCTTC
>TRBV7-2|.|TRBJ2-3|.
CASSLGGTSTDTQYF
TGTGCCAGCAGCTTAGGAGGGACTAGCACAGATACGCAGTATTTT
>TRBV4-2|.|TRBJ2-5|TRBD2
CASSQSGREQETQYF
TGTGCCAGCAGCCAAAGCGGGCGGGAGCAGGAGACCCAGTACTTC
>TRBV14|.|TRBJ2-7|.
CASSQVGYEQYF
TGTGCCAGCAGCCAAGTTGGCTACGAGCAGTACTTC
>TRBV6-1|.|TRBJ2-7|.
CASSAGTDDYEQYF
TGTGCCAGCAGTGCCGGGACTGACGACTACGAGCAGTACTTC
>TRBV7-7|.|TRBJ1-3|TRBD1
CASSLGTGGRNTIYF
TGTGCTAGCAGCCTCGGGACAGGGGGGAGAAACACCATATATTTT
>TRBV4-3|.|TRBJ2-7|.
CASSRDLAYEQYF
TGCGCCAGCAGCCGAGACTTAGCCTACGAGCAGTACTTC
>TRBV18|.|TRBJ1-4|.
CASSPRAQNNEKLFF
TGTGCCAGCTCACCACGCGCACAGAATAATGAAAAACTGTTTTTT
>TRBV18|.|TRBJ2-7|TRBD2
CASSPGSGTAGEQYF
TGTGCCAGCTCACCAGGTTCCGGTACAGCGGGAGAGCAGTACTTC
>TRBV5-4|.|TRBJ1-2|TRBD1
CASSSTGSYGYTF
TGTGCCAGCAGCTCGACAGGGTCCTATGGCTACACCTTC
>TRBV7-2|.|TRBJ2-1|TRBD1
CASSLSGTDFNEQFF
TGTGCCAGCAGCCTATCCGGGACAGACTTCAATGAGCAGTTCTTC
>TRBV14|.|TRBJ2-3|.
CASRKSVLNTDTQYF
TGTGCCAGCAGGAAAAGTGTTCTAAACACAGATACGCAGTATTTT